The 14 T cell receptor beta chains below all came from one sample that was sequenced in a study of blood T cell repertoires in COVID-19. Clones were sequenced by immunoSEQ multiplex PCR, and TCRdb holds only the in-frame ones, with some missing. This table has around 62,000 clones, more than 75% appearing once. The sequencing sample was made of peripheral blood. The origin of the receptors is a human donor in a cohort sampled during active COVID-19.

This rearrangement joins TRBV6-2 or TRBV6-3 to TRBJ1-5, with a possible D match to TRBD1 (5 bases). Looked up from germline, CDR1 is MNHEY and CDR2 is SVGEGT. Trimming took off 6 bases at V and 0 bases at J, with 18 bases between the two ends. There are 17 residues in the CDR3. The chain's CDR3 is CASSRLQGSYSNQPQHF. The DNA for the CDR3 is TGTGCCAGCAGCCGACTTCAGGGATCTTATAGCAATCAGCCCCAGCATTTT.

The rearrangement uses TRBV5-4 and TRBJ1-1; D uncertain. The CDR3 sequence is 11 residues long. Germline CDR1 and CDR2: SGHNT and YYREEE (reference sequence). Trimming removed 1 base at V and 11 bases at J, with 9 bases between. The CDR3 sequence: CASSLSGDAFF. The CDR3 DNA follows: TGTGCCAGCAGCTTGTCGGGTGACGCTTTCTTT.

The chain couples TRBV4-3 to TRBJ2-5; TRBD1 matches 9 bases. V shed 3 bases, J shed 3 bases, and the junction held 5 bases outside the gene matches. The CDR3 sequence is 15 residues long. Germline lookup yields CDR1 LGHNA and CDR2 YSLEER. Written as DNA, the CDR3 is TGCGCCAGCAGCCACTTGGGACAGGGAAAAGAGACCCAGTACTTC. It yields the protein CASSHLGQGKETQYF.

V usage is TRBV4-1 and J usage is TRBJ2-1; 7 bases align to TRBD2. V lost 3 bases, J lost 7 bases, and 12 bases stayed unmatched. The CDR3 extends over 16 amino acids. Germline values: CDR1 MGHRA, CDR2 YSYEKL. The DNA for the CDR3 is TGCGCCAGCAGCCATGTAGCGGGCGTTAACAATAATGAGCAGTTCTTC. Its protein is CASSHVAGVNNNEQFF.

The J gene is TRBJ1-4, the V gene TRBV28; D might be TRBD1 (6 bases). This CDR3 has 15 residues. Germline V gene sequence: CDR1 MDHEN, CDR2 SYDVKM. Trimming pared 5 bases from V and 10 bases from J, leaving 20 bases between. The CDR3 coding sequence is TGTGCCAGCAGTCCCCAGACAGGTCAATTCGGAAAACTGTTTTTT. Translated: CASSPQTGQFGKLFF.

The rearrangement joins TRBV6-5 to TRBJ2-5; D gene unclear. CDR1 and CDR2 from the germline V gene are MNHEY and SVGAGI. The CDR3 spans 16 residues. Trimming stripped 2 bases from V and 0 bases from J, with 13 bases between. CDR3: CASSYGRQVNQETQYF. The CDR3 DNA follows: TGTGCCAGCAGTTACGGCAGGCAGGTCAACCAAGAGACCCAGTACTTC.

This chain joins TRBV11-3 and TRBJ2-1; a possible D gene is TRBD1 (5 bases). CDR1 and CDR2 (germline): SGHNT, YENEEA. Deletions cut 5 bases from V and 0 bases from J, with 11 bases between. This CDR3 contains 15 residues. CDR3 DNA: TGTGCCAGCAGCCGAGACAGCCTCTCCTACAATGAGCAGTTCTTC. The encoded protein is CASSRDSLSYNEQFF.

This rearrangement joins TRBV6-4 to TRBJ2-7; D perhaps matches TRBD2 (6 bases). Trimming took 11 bases from V and 7 from J, leaving 24 bases between them. Per the germline V gene, CDR1 is MRHNA and CDR2 is SNTAGT. The CDR3 is made up of 14 amino acids. The chain's CDR3 is CASGVWEVGREQYF. CDR3 sequence (DNA): TGTGCCTCTGGCGTATGGGAGGTGGGGCGGGAGCAGTACTTC.

The gene calls are TRBV7-9 and TRBJ2-5, with D uncertain. The germline CDR1 and CDR2 sequences are SEHNR and FQNEAQ (reference sequence). This CDR3 is 14 amino acids long. V lost 1 base to trimming and J lost 2 bases, with 8 bases between them. The CDR3 loop reads CASSLGLIQETQYF. The CDR3 nucleotides read TGTGCCAGCAGCTTAGGGCTGATACAAGAGACCCAGTACTTC.

This clone was recorded a few times. J is TRBJ2-3 and V is TRBV7-8; tentative D call: TRBD2 (6 bases). The V gene's germline CDR1 is SGHVS and CDR2 FQNEAQ. This CDR3 spans 16 amino acids. The V end lost 7 bases, the J end lost 4 bases, and 21 bases lay between the germline ends. The CDR3 reads CASTRRRREFADTQYF. The CDR3 DNA is TGTGCCAGCACCCGACGGAGGCGGGAATTCGCAGATACGCAGTATTTT.

The chain uses TRBV28 and TRBJ1-4, with D unclear. This CDR3 spans 15 amino acids. CDR1 and CDR2 (germline): MDHEN, SYDVKM. Trimming left V 5 bases short and J 5 bases short, with 15 bases between. The CDR3 DNA reads as TGTGCCAGCAGTACCATAGACGGAGAGAATGAAAAACTGTTTTTT. It specifies CASSTIDGENEKLFF.

This chain joins TRBV6-5 and TRBJ2-3; 7 bases match TRBD1. Germline trimming cut 0 bases from V and 3 bases from J; bases unmatched to any gene: 6. The CDR3 has 16 amino acids. Germline V gene sequence: CDR1 MNHEY, CDR2 SVGAGI. CDR3 loop: CASSYSNRGLTDTQYF. The CDR3 DNA reads as TGTGCCAGCAGTTACTCGAACAGGGGTTTAACAGATACGCAGTATTTT.

V gene TRBV19 combines with J gene TRBJ2-7; 7 nucleotides agree with TRBD2. Germline V gives CDR1 LNHDA, CDR2 SQIVND (reference sequence). Trimming removed 5 bases from V and 0 bases from J; junction bases left unmatched: 13. The CDR3 is 17 residues long. The CDR3 DNA reads TGTGCCAGTAGTGCCAACGTACTAGCGTCGAGCTCCTACGAGCAGTACTTC. It specifies CASSANVLASSSYEQYF.

The chain is built from TRBV11-3 and TRBJ1-1; D perhaps matches TRBD1 (6 bases). Per germline, CDR1 SGHNT and CDR2 YENEEA. The V end lost 2 bases, the J end lost 5 bases, and 9 bases lay between the germline ends. The CDR3 is 13 amino acids. Here the CDR3 reads CASSLTGRTEAFF. In DNA, the CDR3 is TGTGCCAGCAGCTTAACAGGGCGAACTGAAGCTTTCTTT.